Here is one T cell receptor beta chain with its context. Its target is not known. This record comes from a study of T-cell reconstitution after alpha-beta-depleted transplantation in children. Construction of the TCRbeta library involved unique molecular identifiers. TCRdb processed the PCR reads anew with MiXCR; each CDR3 protein has one entry. The top ten hold roughly 27% of the sample, which has about a million distinct CDR3 sequences, around 30% seen once. This CDR3 comprises 11 residues. The germline V gene encodes CDR1 SQVTM and CDR2 ANQGSEA. Trimming at V came to 4 bases and at J to 11 bases, leaving 4 bases not matched to a gene. Study-wide findings and caveats: After one year, T-cell counts and TCRbeta diversity mostly came from new T cells. The study traced high day-60 TCRbeta diversity in some patients to surviving recipient T cells and thymic progenitors. As was reported, about two months after transplant, alpha-beta T cells came from several hundred expanded graft clones.

This chain joins TRBV29-1 and TRBJ1-2; 10 nucleotides match TRBD1. The clonotype was recovered from a boy under two years old who had a stem cell transplant for SCID, so the T cells may come from the graft donor. The sample was PBMCs, mostly from graft donor cells, taken 360 days after TCRalphabeta/CD19-depleted stem cell transplant. This CDR3 reads CSVGGQGRYTF. The CDR3 DNA reads as TGCAGCGTTGGGGGACAGGGGAGGTACACCTTC.